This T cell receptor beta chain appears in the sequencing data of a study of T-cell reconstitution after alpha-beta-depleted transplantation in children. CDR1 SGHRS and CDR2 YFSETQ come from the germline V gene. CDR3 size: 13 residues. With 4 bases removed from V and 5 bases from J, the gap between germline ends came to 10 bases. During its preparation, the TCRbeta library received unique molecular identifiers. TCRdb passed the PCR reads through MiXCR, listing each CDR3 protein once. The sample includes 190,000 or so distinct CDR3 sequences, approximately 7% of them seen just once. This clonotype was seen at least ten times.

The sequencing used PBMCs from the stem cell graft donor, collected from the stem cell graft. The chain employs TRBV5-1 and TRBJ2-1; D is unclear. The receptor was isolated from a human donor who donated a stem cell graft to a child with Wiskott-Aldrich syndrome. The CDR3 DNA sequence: TGCGCCAGCAGCCCCGTGACCCACAATGAGCAGTTCTTC. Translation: CASSPVTHNEQFF.